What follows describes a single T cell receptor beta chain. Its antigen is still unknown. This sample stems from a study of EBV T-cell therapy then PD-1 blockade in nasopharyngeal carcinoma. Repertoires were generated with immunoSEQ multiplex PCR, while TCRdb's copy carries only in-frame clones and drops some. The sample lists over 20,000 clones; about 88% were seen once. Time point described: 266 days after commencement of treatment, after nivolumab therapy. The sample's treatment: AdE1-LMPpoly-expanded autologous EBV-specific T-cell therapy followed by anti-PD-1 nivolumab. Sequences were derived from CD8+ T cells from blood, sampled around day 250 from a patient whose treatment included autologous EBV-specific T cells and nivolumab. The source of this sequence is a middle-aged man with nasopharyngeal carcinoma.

The DNA of the CDR3 is TGTGCCAGCAGCGCCGTGAGCGTTCAGCCCCAGCATTTT. This encodes CASSAVSVQPQHF. The J gene is TRBJ1-5, the V gene TRBV7-8; unclear D gene. CDR1 and CDR2 (germline): SGHVS, FQNEAQ. The V end lost 5 bases, the J end lost 6 bases, and 11 bases lay between the germline ends. The CDR3 length is 13 residues.